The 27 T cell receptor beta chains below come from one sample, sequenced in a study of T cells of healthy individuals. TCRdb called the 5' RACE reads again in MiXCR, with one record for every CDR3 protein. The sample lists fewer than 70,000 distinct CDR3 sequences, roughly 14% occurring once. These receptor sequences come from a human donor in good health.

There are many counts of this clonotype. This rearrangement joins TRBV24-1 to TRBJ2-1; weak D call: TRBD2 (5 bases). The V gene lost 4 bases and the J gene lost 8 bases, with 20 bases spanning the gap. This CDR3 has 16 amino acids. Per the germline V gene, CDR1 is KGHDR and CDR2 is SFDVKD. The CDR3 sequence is CATSEHQDKTRDEQFF. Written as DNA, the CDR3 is TGTGCCACCAGTGAGCACCAAGATAAAACTAGGGATGAGCAGTTCTTC.

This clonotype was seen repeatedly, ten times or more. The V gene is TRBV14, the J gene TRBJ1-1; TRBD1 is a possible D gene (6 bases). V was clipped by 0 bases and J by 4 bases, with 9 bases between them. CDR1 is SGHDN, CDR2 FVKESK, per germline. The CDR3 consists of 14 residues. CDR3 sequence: CASSQELRGTEAFF. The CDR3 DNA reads TGTGCCAGCAGCCAAGAACTCAGGGGCACTGAAGCTTTCTTT. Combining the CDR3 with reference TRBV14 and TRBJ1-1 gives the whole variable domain EAGVTQFPSHSVIEKGQTVTLRCDPISGHDNLYWYRRVMGKEIKFLLHFVKESKQDESGMPNNRFLAERTGGTYSTLKVQPAELEDSGVYFCASSQELRGTEAFFGQGTRLTVV.

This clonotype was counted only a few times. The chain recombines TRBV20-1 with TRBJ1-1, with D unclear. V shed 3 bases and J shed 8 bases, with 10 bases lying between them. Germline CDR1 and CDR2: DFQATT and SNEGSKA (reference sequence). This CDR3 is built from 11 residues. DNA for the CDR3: TGCAGTGCTAGCCCTTCTGGGGAAGCTTTCTTT. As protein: CSASPSGEAFF.

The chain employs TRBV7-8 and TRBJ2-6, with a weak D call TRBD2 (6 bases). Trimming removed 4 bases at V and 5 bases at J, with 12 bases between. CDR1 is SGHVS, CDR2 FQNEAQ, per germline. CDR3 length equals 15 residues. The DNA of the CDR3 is TGTGCCAGCAGCTCCGGGAGTGTCTGGGCCAACGTCCTGACTTTC. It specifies CASSSGSVWANVLTF.

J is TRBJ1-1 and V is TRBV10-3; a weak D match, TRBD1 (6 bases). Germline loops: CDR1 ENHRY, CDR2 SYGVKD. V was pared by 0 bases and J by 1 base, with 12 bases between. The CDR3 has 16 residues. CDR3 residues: CAISESKTGSNTEAFF. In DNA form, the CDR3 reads TGTGCCATCAGTGAGTCTAAGACAGGTTCGAACACTGAAGCTTTCTTT.

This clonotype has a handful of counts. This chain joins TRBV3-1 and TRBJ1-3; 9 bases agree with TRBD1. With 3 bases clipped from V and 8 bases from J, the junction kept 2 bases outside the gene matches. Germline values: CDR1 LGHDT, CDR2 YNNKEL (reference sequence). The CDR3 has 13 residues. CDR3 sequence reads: CASSQNRGHTIYF. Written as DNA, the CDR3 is TGTGCCAGCAGCCAGAACAGGGGGCACACCATATATTTT.

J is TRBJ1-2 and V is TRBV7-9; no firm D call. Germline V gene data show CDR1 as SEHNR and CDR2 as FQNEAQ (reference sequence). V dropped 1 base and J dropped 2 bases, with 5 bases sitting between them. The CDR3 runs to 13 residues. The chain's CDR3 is CASSLEINYGYTF. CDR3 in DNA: TGTGCCAGCAGCTTAGAAATCAACTATGGCTACACCTTC.

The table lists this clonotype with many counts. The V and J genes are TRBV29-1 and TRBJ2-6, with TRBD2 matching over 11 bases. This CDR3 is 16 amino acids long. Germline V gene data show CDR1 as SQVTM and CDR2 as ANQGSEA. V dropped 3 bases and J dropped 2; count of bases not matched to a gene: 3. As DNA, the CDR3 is TGCAGCGTTGAGAGACTAGCGGGGACTGGGGCCAACGTCCTGACTTTC. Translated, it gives CSVERLAGTGANVLTF.

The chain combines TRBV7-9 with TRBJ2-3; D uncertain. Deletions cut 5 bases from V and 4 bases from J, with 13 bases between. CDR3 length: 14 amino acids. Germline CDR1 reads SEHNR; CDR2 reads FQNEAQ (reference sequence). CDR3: CASSPLRLADTQYF. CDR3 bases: TGTGCCAGCAGCCCTCTCCGGCTGGCAGATACGCAGTATTTT.

The CDR3 DNA is TGTGCCAGCAGCCCACGGGGGACGGGGAACACCGGGGAGCTGTTTTTT. Amino acid sequence: CASSPRGTGNTGELFF. This chain joins TRBV11-3 and TRBJ2-2; possibly TRBD2 for D (6 bases). The V end was cut by 5 bases, the J end by 1 base, with 14 bases between. The CDR3 consists of 16 residues. Per germline, CDR1 SGHNT and CDR2 YENEEA.

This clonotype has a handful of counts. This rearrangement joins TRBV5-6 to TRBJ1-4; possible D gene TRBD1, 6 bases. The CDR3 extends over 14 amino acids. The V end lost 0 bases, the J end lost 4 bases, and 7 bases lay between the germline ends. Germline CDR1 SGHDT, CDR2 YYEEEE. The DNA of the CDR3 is TGTGCCAGCAGCTTGGCAGGGGTTAATGAAAAACTGTTTTTT. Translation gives CASSLAGVNEKLFF. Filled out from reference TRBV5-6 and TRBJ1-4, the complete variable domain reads DAGVTQSPTHLIKTRGQQVTLRCSPKSGHDTVSWYQQALGQGPQFIFQYYEEEERQRGNFPDRFSGHQFPNYSSELNVNALLLGDSALYLCASSLAGVNEKLFFGSGTQLSVL.

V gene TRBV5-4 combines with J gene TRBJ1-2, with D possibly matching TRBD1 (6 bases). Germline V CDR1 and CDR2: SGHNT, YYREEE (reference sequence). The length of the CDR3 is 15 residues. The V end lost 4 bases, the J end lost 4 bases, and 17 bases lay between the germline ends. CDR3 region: CASSPSPGGGYGYTF. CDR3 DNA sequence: TGTGCCAGCAGCCCGTCTCCGGGAGGGGGCTATGGCTACACCTTC.

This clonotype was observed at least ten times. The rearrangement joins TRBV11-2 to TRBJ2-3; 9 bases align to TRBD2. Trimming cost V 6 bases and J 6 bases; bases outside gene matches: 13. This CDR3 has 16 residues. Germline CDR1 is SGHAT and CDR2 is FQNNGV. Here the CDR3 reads CASRRLAVIRSDTQYF. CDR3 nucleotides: TGTGCCAGCAGACGACTAGCGGTCATACGGAGCGATACGCAGTATTTT.

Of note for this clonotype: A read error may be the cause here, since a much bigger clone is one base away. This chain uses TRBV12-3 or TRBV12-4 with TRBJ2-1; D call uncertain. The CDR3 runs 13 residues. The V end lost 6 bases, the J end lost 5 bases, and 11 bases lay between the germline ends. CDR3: CASSTGRDNEQFF. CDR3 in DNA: TGTGCCAGCAGCACGGGTCGAGACAATGAGCAGTTCTTC.

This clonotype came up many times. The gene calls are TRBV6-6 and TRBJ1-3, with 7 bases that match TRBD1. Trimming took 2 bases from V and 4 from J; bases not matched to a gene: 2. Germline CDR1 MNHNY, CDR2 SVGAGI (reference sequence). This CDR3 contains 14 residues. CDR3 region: CASSYQGVGNTIYF. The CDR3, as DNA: TGTGCCAGCAGTTACCAGGGGGTCGGAAACACCATATATTTT.

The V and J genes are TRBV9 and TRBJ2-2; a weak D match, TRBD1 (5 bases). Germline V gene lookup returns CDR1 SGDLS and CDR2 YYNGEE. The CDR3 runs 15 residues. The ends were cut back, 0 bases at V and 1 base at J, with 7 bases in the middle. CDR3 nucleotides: TGTGCCAGCAGCGTAGTAACAGGGAACACCGGGGAGCTGTTTTTT. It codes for CASSVVTGNTGELFF.

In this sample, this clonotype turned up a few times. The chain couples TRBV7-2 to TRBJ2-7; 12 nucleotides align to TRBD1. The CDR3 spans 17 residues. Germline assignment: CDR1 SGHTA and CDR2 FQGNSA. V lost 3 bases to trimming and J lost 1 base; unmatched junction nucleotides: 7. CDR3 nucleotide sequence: TGTGCCAGCAGCTTGGAGGGACAGGGGGCGATTTCCTACGAGCAGTACTTC. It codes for CASSLEGQGAISYEQYF. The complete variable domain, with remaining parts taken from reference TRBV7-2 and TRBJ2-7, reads GAGVSQSPSNKVTEKGKDVELRCDPISGHTALYWYRQSLGQGLEFLIYFQGNSAPDKSGLPSDRFSAERTGGSVSTLTIQRTQQEDSAVYLCASSLEGQGAISYEQYFGPGTRLTVT.

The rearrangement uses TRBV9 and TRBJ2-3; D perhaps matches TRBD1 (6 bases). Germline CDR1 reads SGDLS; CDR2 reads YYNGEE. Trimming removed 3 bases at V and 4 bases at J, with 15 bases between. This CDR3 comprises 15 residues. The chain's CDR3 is CASSDTGRRPDTQYF. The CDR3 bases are TGTGCCAGCAGCGATACAGGGAGAAGGCCAGATACGCAGTATTTT.

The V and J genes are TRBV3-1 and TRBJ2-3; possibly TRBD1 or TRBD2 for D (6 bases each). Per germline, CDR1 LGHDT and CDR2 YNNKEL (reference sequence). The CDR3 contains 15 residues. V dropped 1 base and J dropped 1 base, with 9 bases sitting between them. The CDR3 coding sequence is TGTGCCAGCAGCCAAGCTGGGGGGCGCACAGATACGCAGTATTTT. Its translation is CASSQAGGRTDTQYF.

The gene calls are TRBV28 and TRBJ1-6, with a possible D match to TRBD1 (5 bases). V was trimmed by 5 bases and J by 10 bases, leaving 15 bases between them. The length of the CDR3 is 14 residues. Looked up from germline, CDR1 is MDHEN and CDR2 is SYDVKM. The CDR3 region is CASSTGTGGSPLHF. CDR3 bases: TGTGCCAGCAGTACCGGGACGGGCGGGTCACCCCTCCACTTT.

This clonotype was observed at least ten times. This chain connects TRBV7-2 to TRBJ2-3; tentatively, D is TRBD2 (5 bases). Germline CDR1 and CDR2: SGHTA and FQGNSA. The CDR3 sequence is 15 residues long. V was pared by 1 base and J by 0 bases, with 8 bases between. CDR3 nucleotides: TGTGCCAGCAGCTTAGTGGGCGGGAGCACAGATACGCAGTATTTT. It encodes CASSLVGGSTDTQYF.

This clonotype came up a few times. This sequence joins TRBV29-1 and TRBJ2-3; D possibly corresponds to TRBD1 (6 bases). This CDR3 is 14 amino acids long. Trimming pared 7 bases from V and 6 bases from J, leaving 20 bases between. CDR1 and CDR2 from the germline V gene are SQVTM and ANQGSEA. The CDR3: CSGSGHRGADTQYF. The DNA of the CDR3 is TGCAGCGGTTCGGGACACCGAGGAGCGGATACGCAGTATTTT.

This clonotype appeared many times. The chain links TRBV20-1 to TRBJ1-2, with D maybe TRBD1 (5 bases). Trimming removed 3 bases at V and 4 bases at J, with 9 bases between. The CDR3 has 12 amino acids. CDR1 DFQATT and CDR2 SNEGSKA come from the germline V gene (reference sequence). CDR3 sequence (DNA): TGCAGTGCTAGTGGCAGGGCCTATGGCTACACCTTC. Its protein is CSASGRAYGYTF.

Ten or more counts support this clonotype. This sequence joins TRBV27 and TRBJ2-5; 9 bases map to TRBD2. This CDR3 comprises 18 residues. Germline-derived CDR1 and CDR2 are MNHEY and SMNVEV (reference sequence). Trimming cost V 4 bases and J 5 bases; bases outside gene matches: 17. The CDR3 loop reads CASSSFFSGRKDEETQYF. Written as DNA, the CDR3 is TGTGCCAGCAGTTCCTTTTTTAGCGGGAGAAAAGATGAGGAGACCCAGTACTTC.

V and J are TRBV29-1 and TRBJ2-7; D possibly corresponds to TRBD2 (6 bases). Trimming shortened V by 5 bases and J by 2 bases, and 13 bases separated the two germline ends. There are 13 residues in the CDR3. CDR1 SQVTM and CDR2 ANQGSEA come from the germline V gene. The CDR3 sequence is CSVRWEDTYEQYF. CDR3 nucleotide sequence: TGCAGCGTTCGGTGGGAGGATACCTACGAGCAGTACTTC.

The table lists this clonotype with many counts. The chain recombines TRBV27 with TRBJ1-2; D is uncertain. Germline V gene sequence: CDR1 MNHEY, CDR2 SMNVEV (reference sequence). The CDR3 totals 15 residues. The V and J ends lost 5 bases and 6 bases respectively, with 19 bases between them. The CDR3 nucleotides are TGTGCCAGCAGTCCGGACCTTCAAGGGCTCGATGGCTACACCTTC. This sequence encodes CASSPDLQGLDGYTF.

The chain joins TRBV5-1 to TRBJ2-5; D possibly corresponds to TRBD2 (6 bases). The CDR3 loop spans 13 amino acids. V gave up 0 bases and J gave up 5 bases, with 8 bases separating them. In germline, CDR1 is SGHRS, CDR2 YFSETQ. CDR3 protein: CASSLGSGETQYF. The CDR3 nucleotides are TGCGCCAGCAGCTTGGGTAGCGGCGAGACCCAGTACTTC.